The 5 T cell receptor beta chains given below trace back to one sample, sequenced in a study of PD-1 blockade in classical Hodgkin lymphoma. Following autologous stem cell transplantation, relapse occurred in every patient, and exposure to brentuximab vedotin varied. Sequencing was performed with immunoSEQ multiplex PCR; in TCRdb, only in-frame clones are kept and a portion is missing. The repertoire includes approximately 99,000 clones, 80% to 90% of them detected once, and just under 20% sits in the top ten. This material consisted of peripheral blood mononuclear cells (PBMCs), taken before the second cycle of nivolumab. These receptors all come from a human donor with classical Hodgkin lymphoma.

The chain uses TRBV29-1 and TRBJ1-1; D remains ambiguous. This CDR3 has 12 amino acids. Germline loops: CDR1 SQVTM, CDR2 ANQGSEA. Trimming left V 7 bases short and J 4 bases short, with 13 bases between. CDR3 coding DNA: TGCAGCGCCGACCTGGGCAGCACTGAAGCTTTCTTT. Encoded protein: CSADLGSTEAFF. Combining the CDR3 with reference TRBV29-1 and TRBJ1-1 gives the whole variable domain SAVISQKPSRDICQRGTSLTIQCQVDSQVTMMFWYRQQPGQSLTLIATANQGSEATYESGFVIDKFPISRPNLTFSTLTVSNMSPEDSSIYLCSADLGSTEAFFGQGTRLTVV.

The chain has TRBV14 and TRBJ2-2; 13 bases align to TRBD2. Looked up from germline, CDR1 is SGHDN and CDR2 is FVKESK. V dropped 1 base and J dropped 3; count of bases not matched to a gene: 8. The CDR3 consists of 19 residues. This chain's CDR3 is CASSQGLAGGLDDTGELFF. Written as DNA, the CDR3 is TGTGCCAGCAGCCAAGGACTAGCGGGAGGCCTAGACGACACCGGGGAGCTGTTTTTT.

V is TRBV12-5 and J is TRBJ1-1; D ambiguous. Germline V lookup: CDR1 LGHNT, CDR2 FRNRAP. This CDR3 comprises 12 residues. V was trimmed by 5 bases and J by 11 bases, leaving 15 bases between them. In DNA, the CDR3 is TGTGCTAGTGGTCGAGCAGGCGAGACTGCTTTCTTT. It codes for CASGRAGETAFF.

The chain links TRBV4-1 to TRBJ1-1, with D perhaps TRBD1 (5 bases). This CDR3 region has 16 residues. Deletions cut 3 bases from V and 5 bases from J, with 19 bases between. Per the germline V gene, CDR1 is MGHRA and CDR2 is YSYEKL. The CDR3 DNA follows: TGCGCCAGCAGCCACGGCGTAGGGGTTAAGGGGACTGAAGCTTTCTTT. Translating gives CASSHGVGVKGTEAFF.

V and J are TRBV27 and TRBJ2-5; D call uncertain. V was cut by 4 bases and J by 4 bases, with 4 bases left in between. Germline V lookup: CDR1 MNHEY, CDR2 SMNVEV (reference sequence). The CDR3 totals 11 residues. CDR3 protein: CASSWRETQYF. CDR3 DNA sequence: TGTGCCAGCAGTTGGAGAGAGACCCAGTACTTC.